This T cell receptor beta chain emerged from a study of blood T cell repertoires in COVID-19 (dated by TCRdb to 2018 to 2020). About the investigation overall: The collaborator samples originated in the United States, Italy and Spain and spanned the acute and convalescent phases of COVID-19. The prospective study material was composed of cDNA or gDNA derived from T cells, B-cell-depleted T cells, or PBMCs. Deeply sampled blood TCRbeta repertoires from subjects exposed to, actively infected with, or recovered from COVID-19 were included in the dataset. A freely available public database, intended as a resource for researchers studying the immune response to SARS-CoV-2, is where the repertoires were released. Samples came from the ongoing ImmuneRACE study (first 160 participants) plus 1,254 subjects from 6 global collaborators. A de-identified subject ID, COVID-19 status, age in years and sex were almost always included in the sample metadata. Where available, HLA class I and class II types were taken from metadata supplied by the sample provider and were not determined by assay-based typing. Overall results and qualifications from the work: Clinical and demographic metadata were provided uncurated, with the amount varying by source and participant.

A note on this clone: Its specific antigen is unknown. Base qualities were left out, and no much larger clone turns up one base away.

One collaborating source in Seattle enrolled patients while the patients were actively infected and followed the patients over time throughout the course of disease. Collaborating institutions collected whole blood in K2EDTA tubes following their own protocols. For TCRbeta analysis, collaborators shipped samples in one of three forms: frozen whole blood, isolated PBMCs, or DNA extracted from either of those sample types. V ends up 6 bases short and J 3 bases short, with an unmatched junction base count of 4. The CDR3 spans 14 residues, from the cysteine through the phenylalanine. CDR3 DNA only is kept here, 42 bases in frame from base 1. CDR1 and CDR2, per the germline V gene (reference sequence), are LNHDA and SQIVND. TCRbeta CDR3 regions were amplified from genomic DNA by means of the immunoSEQ Assay, a bias-controlled multiplex PCR. The authors processed their data as follows. Nucleated cell counts per sample were estimated from amplification of reference gene primers within the assay. To quantify the absolute abundance of each unique TCRbeta CDR3 rearrangement, sequence reads were collapsed and filtered. For each sample, productive Simpson clonality was calculated by taking the square root of Simpson's diversity index across productive rearrangements. TCRdb re-hosts the immuneACCESS table, in-frame sequences only. Its copies lack some clones; in the studies checked, an unresolved V gene accounts for under half of them, and the cause for the rest is not known. That table furnishes V, J and clone size, whereas the DNA furnished D and trimming. In this sample the table shows fewer than 500,000 clones, 85% to 90% of which occur a single time. 0.65% to 1% of the sample belongs to the ten largest clones.

The sample was peripheral blood. This TCR came from a man between 18 and 29 years old with COVID-19, enrolled during active disease. This chain is built from TRBV19 and TRBJ2-4, and TRBD1 aligns with 8 junction nucleotides. The CDR3 here reads CASSSGGDKNIQYF. The DNA reads TGTGCCAGTAGCTCAGGGGGCGACAAAAACATTCAGTACTTC.